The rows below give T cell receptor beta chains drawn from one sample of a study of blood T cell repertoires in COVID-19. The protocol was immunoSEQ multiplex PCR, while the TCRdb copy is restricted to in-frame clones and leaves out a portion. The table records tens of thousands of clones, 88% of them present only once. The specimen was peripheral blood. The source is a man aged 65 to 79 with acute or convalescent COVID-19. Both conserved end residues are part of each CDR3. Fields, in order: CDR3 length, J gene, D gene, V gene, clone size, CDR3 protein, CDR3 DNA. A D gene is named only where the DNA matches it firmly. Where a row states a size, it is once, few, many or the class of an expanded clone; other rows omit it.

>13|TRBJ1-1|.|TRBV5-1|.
CASSLVGDTEAFF
TGCGCCAGCAGCTTGGTTGGAGACACTGAAGCTTTCTTT
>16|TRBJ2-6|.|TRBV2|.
CASSPTVLSGANVLTF
TGTGCCAGCAGTCCGACAGTACTCTCTGGGGCCAACGTCCTGACTTTC
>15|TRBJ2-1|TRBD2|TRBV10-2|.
CASRVGTSGLNEQFF
TGCGCCTCCCGGGTCGGGACTAGCGGTCTCAATGAGCAGTTCTTC
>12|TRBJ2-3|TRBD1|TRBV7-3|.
CASSPGGDTQYF
TGTGCCAGCAGCCCAGGGGGTGATACGCAGTATTTT
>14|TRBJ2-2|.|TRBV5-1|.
CASSSDTNTGELFF
TGCGCCAGCAGCTCGGACACGAACACCGGGGAGCTGTTTTTT
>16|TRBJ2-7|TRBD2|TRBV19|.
CASKRTSGSWPYEQYF
TGTGCCAGTAAAAGGACTAGCGGGAGTTGGCCCTACGAGCAGTACTTC
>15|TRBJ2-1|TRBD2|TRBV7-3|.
CASSLGGRAHNEQFF
TGTGCCAGCAGCTTAGGTGGGAGGGCCCACAATGAGCAGTTCTTC
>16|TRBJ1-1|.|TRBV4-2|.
CASSLSGGTGNTEAFF
TGTGCCAGCAGCCTCTCGGGTGGAACCGGGAACACTGAAGCTTTCTTT
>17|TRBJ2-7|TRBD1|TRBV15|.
CATSARVQGARHYEQYF
TGTGCCACCAGCGCCCGTGTACAGGGGGCTCGGCACTACGAGCAGTACTTC
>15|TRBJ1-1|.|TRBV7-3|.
CASSLDAGPGTEAFF
TGTGCCAGCAGCTTAGATGCAGGGCCGGGCACTGAAGCTTTCTTT
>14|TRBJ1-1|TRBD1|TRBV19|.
CASSNSRGQTEAFF
TGTGCCAGTAGTAATTCGAGGGGGCAAACTGAAGCTTTCTTT
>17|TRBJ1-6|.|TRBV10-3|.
CAISESGRGSYNSPLHF
TGTGCCATCAGTGAGTCCGGCAGGGGTTCCTATAATTCACCCCTCCACTTT
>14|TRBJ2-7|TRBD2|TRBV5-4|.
CASSSGLAGDEQYF
TGTGCCAGCAGCTCGGGACTAGCGGGAGACGAGCAGTACTTC
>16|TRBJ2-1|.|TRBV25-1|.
CASSEYSPFTGNEQFF
TGTGCCAGCAGTGAATACTCTCCATTTACCGGCAATGAGCAGTTCTTC
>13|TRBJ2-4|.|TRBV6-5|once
CASRTGAENIQYF
TGTGCCAGCAGGACAGGAGCGGAAAACATTCAGTACTTC
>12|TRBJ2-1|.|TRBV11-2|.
CASSFDYDEQFF
TGTGCCAGCAGCTTCGACTATGATGAGCAGTTCTTC
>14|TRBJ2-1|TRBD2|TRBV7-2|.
CASSLRGGGNEQFF
TGTGCCAGCAGCCTCCGCGGGGGAGGGAATGAGCAGTTCTTC
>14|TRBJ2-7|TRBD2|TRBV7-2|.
CASSFVGGPDEQYF
TGTGCCAGCAGCTTCGTGGGAGGGCCCGACGAGCAGTACTTC
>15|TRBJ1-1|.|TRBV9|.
CASSVGPGTRTEAFF
TGTGCCAGCAGCGTAGGCCCCGGGACACGAACTGAAGCTTTCTTT
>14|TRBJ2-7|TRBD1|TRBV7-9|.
CASSFGTGGYEQYF
TGTGCCAGCAGCTTTGGGACAGGGGGTTACGAGCAGTACTTC
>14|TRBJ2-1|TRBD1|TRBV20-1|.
CSASYRGKENEQFF
TGCAGTGCTAGTTACAGGGGTAAGGAAAATGAGCAGTTCTTC
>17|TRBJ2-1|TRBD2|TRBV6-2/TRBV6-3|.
CASSYNLAGALWDEQFF
TGTGCCAGCAGTTACAACCTAGCGGGAGCCCTTTGGGATGAGCAGTTCTTC
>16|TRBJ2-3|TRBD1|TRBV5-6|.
CASSSGQGASTDTQYF
TGTGCCAGCAGCTCCGGACAGGGGGCGAGCACAGATACGCAGTATTTT
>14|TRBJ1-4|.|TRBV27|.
CASSWGGTNEKLFF
TGTGCCAGCAGTTGGGGGGGAACTAATGAAAAACTGTTTTTT
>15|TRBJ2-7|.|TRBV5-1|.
CASSYRTETNYEQYF
TGCGCCAGCAGCTACCGGACAGAAACAAACTACGAGCAGTACTTC
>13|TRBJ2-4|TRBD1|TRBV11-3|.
CASSTSRGNIQYF
TGTGCCAGCAGCACATCCAGGGGGAACATTCAGTACTTC
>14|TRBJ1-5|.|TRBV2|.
CASRTQGQSQPQHF
TGTGCCAGCAGGACACAGGGACAAAGTCAGCCCCAGCATTTT
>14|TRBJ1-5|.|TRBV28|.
CASSHRQPYQPQHF
TGTGCCAGCAGTCATAGACAGCCTTATCAGCCCCAGCATTTT
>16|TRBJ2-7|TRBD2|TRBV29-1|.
CSVEVNRFAGGNEQYF
TGCAGCGTCGAGGTCAATCGTTTTGCGGGAGGCAACGAGCAGTACTTC
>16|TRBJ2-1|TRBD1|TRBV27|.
CASSPRDRVSYNEQFF
TGTGCCAGCAGTCCTAGGGACAGGGTTTCCTACAATGAGCAGTTCTTC
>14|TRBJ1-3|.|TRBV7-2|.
CASSSRAPGNTIYF
TGTGCCAGCAGCTCCAGGGCACCTGGAAACACCATATATTTT
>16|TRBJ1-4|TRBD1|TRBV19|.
CASSIGREGTAEKLFF
TGTGCCAGTAGTATAGGCAGAGAAGGGACAGCTGAAAAACTGTTTTTT
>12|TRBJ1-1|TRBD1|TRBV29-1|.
CSVVPGQGIAFF
TGCAGCGTTGTACCGGGACAGGGAATCGCTTTCTTT
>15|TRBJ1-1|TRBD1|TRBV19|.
CASSIHRGENTEAFF
TGTGCCAGTAGTATTCACAGGGGCGAGAACACTGAAGCTTTCTTT
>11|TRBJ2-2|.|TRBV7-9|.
CASMRTGELFF
TGTGCCAGCATGCGCACCGGGGAGCTGTTTTTT
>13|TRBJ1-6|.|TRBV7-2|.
CASSPGYNSPLHF
TGTGCCAGCAGCCCGGGATATAATTCACCCCTCCACTTT
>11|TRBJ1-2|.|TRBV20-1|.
CSARGTYGYTF
TGCAGTGCTCGCGGAACCTATGGCTACACCTTC
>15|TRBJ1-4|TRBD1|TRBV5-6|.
CASSSGQGIREKLFF
TGTGCCAGCAGCTCGGGACAGGGGATTCGAGAAAAACTGTTTTTT
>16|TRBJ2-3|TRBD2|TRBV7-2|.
CASSLYSGESTDTQYF
TGTGCCAGCAGCTTATATAGCGGGGAGAGCACAGATACGCAGTATTTT
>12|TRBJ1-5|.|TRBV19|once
CASSILGGPQHF
TGTGCCAGTAGTATTTTGGGAGGGCCCCAGCATTTT
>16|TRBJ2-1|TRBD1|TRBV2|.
CASSRQGTTSYNEQFF
TGTGCCAGCAGTCGACAGGGCACAACTTCCTACAATGAGCAGTTCTTC
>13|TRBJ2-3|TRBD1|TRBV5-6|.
CASSADREDTQYF
TGTGCCAGCAGCGCTGACAGGGAGGATACGCAGTATTTT
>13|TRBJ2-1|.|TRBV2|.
CASSADTTGEQFF
TGTGCCAGCAGTGCGGATACGACGGGGGAGCAGTTCTTC
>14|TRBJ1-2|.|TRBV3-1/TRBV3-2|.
CASTRRASDYGYTF
TGTGCCAGCACCCGCAGGGCAAGCGACTATGGCTACACCTTC
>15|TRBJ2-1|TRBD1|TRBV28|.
CASSIAKTGRDEQFF
TGTGCCAGCAGTATCGCAAAGACAGGGCGGGATGAGCAGTTCTTC
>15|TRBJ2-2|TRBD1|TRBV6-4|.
CASRLDRENTGELFF
TGTGCCAGCAGACTTGACAGGGAGAACACCGGGGAGCTGTTTTTT
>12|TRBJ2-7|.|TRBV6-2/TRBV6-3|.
CASSSRLREQYF
TGTGCCAGCAGTTCCCGCCTGAGGGAGCAGTACTTC
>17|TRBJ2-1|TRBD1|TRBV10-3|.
CATTNNPGTGDGNEQFF
TGTGCCACGACAAACAATCCCGGGACAGGAGACGGCAATGAGCAGTTCTTC
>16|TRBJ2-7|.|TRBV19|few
CASSTVSAGRGYEQYF
TGTGCCAGTAGTACCGTTTCGGCGGGGAGAGGGTACGAGCAGTACTTC